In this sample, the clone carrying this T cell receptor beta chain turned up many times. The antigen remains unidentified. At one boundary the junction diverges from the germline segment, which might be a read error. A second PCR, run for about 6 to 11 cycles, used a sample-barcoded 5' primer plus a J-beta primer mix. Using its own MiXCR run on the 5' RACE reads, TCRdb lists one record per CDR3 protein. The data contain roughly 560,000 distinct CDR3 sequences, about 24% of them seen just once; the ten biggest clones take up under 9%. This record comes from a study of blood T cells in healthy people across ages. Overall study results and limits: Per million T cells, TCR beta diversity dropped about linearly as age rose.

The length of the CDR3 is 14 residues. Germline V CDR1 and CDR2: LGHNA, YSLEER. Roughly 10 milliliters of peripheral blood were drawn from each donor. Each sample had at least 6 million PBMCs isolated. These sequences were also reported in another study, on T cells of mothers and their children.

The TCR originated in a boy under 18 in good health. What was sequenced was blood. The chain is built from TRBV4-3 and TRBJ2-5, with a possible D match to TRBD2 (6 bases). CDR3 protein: CASSQDRGRETQYF. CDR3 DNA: TGTGCCAGCAGCCAAGATCGGGGGAGGGAGACCCAGTACTTC.